This is a list of T cell receptor beta chains from one sample in a study of human T cells and chemical hapten exposure. Using its own MiXCR run on the RACE reads, TCRdb lists one record per CDR3 protein. Among 300,000 to 400,000 distinct CDR3 sequences, around 7% were seen once, and the ten largest hold more than 7%. Sequencing was performed on whole blood, taken in connection with sensitization to the hapten diphenylcyclopropenone (DPC). These receptors came from a woman between 18 and 29 years old with alopecia areata. Some clones in this sample may be carry-over from other donors' samples. CDR3s include the opening cysteine and the closing phenylalanine or tryptophan. D genes are given only for firm matches.

CDR3 | V | D
CASSHSLDVVKLFF | TRBV3-1 | -
CASSAETGGFYEQYF | TRBV6-1 | TRBD1
CASSQDQGNTGELFF | TRBV4-3 | -
CASSLAPLTGQYF | TRBV12-3/TRBV12-4 | -
CASSKGLAASYNEQFF | TRBV6-2/TRBV6-3 | TRBD2
CASSKQETQYF | TRBV7-6 | -
CASSVLFLNTGELFF | TRBV12-3/TRBV12-4 | -
CASSQRDRSSGANVLTF | TRBV4-1 | -
CASSYSGGRLNEQFF | TRBV6-5 | TRBD2
CSATGTMINTEAFF | TRBV29-1 | -
CASREGTGREKLFF | TRBV2 | TRBD1
CASQQGTRSPLHF | TRBV12-3/TRBV12-4 | -
CASSLEGTSGGSGANVLTF | TRBV7-2 | TRBD2
CATSDQGGSWQPQHF | TRBV24-1 | -
CASSLRTGRLYGYTF | TRBV3-1 | TRBD1
CASSFIRLWPRSGANVLTF | TRBV12-3/TRBV12-4 | -
CASIRSGQYFYEQYF | TRBV28 | TRBD1
CARTGASSYNSPLHF | TRBV7-9 | TRBD1
CASSDPGLAGGESPFEQYF | TRBV2 | TRBD2
CASEAGGTTDTQYF | TRBV28 | TRBD2
CAIRAGLAGATDTQYF | TRBV10-3 | TRBD2
CASSPGPGQVLNQPQHF | TRBV12-3/TRBV12-4 | TRBD1
CASSYSGGEINEQFF | TRBV6-2/TRBV6-3 | -
CASSFADVQETQYF | TRBV7-8 | -
CASSQETGSGYEQYF | TRBV4-2 | -
CASSDGRNNSPLHF | TRBV5-1 | -
CASSAGQGFAEAFF | TRBV2 | TRBD1
CAISPRAGDQPQHF | TRBV10-3 | -
CAISESMGPPEAFF | TRBV10-3 | -
CSASPRTDPLDTQYF | TRBV20-1 | -
CASSYSSTGSTDTQYF | TRBV6-5 | -
CASSLTRGHSPLHF | TRBV7-3 | -
CASSYSWVGLETQPQHF | TRBV6-5 | -
CASSQEPSDPVSGANVLTF | TRBV4-3 | -
CASSPSGNSKNIQYF | TRBV18 | -
CASRQGRYDHQPQHF | TRBV12-3/TRBV12-4 | -
CATSFRLPGTEAFF | TRBV15 | -